This is a list of T cell receptor beta chains from one sample in a study of vaccination effects on CD4 cells after COVID-19. No antigen has been assigned to these receptors. TCRdb's table, derived via immunoSEQ multiplex PCR, lists solely in-frame clones and lacks some. This sample has 25,000 or so clones, with around 73% found just once. Here the sequenced sample was CD4+ T cells from PBMCs cultured with SARS-CoV-2 spike peptides, taken before COVID-19 vaccination. The receptors here all came from a human donor who received a COVID-19 vaccine. The CDR3 runs from the conserved cysteine through the conserved F or W. D genes are given only for firm matches.

d_call	v_call	j_call	cdr3_aa
.	TRBV12-3/TRBV12-4	TRBJ2-5	CASSRQSQETQYF
TRBD2	TRBV2	TRBJ2-5	CASSSSGGETQYF
.	TRBV19	TRBJ1-5	CASSMGEGFASNQPQHF
.	TRBV5-4	TRBJ2-2	CASSQPTDSTGELFF
TRBD1	TRBV4-2	TRBJ2-5	CASSRVYRGDEETQYF
.	TRBV4-2	TRBJ2-7	CASSQGRQTAYEQYF
.	TRBV19	TRBJ1-1	CASSISDVWGTEAFF
.	TRBV29-1	TRBJ2-1	CSVEDFTGRSYNEQFF
TRBD2	TRBV20-1	TRBJ2-3	CSASVLADTQYF
.	TRBV24-1	TRBJ1-2	CATRTGSYGYTF
.	TRBV25-1	TRBJ1-6	CASTPGGASSYNSPLHF
.	TRBV6-5	TRBJ2-7	CASSPFQGSYEQYF
TRBD1	TRBV29-1	TRBJ1-1	CSVEWQGGVPEAFF
TRBD1	TRBV24-1	TRBJ2-5	CATEDRPQETQYF
.	TRBV2	TRBJ2-3	CASSKELADTQYF
TRBD2	TRBV27	TRBJ2-7	CASSPLAGAYEQYF
TRBD2	TRBV4-1	TRBJ2-1	CASSHGLADEQFF
TRBD2	TRBV5-4	TRBJ2-3	CASSSRLAGGRDTQYF
TRBD1	TRBV18	TRBJ1-1	CASSPDRDTEAFF
TRBD2	TRBV3-1/TRBV3-2	TRBJ2-1	CASSPTTSGGRNEQFF
TRBD2	TRBV5-5	TRBJ2-5	CASSLQGLERETQYF
.	TRBV3-1/TRBV3-2	TRBJ2-7	CASSSSSAYEQYF
TRBD2	TRBV7-9	TRBJ2-2	CASSKGLAGGPGTGELFF
.	TRBV5-1	TRBJ2-5	CASSSNQAAGTQYF
TRBD2	TRBV4-1	TRBJ2-2	CASRPGASGDTTGELFF
TRBD2	TRBV7-6	TRBJ2-3	CASSLVTSLRLAGGDTQYF
.	TRBV5-1	TRBJ1-4	CASSFDSLGWEKLFF
.	TRBV12-3/TRBV12-4	TRBJ2-7	CASSLIVLSEQYF
TRBD2	TRBV5-4	TRBJ2-3	CASSLGLRGNTDTQYF
TRBD1	TRBV11-2	TRBJ2-7	CASSLDRLTYEQYF
TRBD2	TRBV13	TRBJ2-1	CASSSHDGRDMSSYNEQFF
TRBD1	TRBV6-1	TRBJ1-1	CASSENRQGKAFF
.	TRBV7-9	TRBJ2-7	CASSWAGLIEQYF
.	TRBV6-5	TRBJ1-2	CASRPGWDYGYTF
.	TRBV5-6	TRBJ1-4	CASSLVGGGEKLFF
.	TRBV5-1	TRBJ2-5	CASSFEETQYF
.	TRBV6-5	TRBJ1-1	CASSYSDYGGYEAFF
.	TRBV6-5	TRBJ1-2	CASSSGQTFYGYTF
.	TRBV6-4	TRBJ2-3	CASSDSWGTTDTQYF
.	TRBV11-1	TRBJ2-3	CASGDTFSTDTQYF
.	TRBV5-1	TRBJ2-1	CASYVDEAMSYNEQFF
.	TRBV2	TRBJ1-6	CASGGQQKASPLHF
.	TRBV19	TRBJ1-6	CASNSGQATGSPLHF
.	TRBV7-8	TRBJ1-2	CASSSGPGVGGYTF
TRBD2	TRBV27	TRBJ2-7	CASSLSPGLAGVSEQYF
TRBD2	TRBV10-2	TRBJ2-7	CASSDLAGGPGEQYF
.	TRBV25-1	TRBJ1-1	CASSDLRVLNTEAFF
TRBD1	TRBV19	TRBJ1-2	CASRKQGTNYGYTF
.	TRBV19	TRBJ1-1	CASSIRGRGRMEAFF
.	TRBV5-1	TRBJ1-2	CASSYEDGNYGYTF
.	TRBV5-1	TRBJ2-7	CASSLAAGRYEQYF
TRBD1	TRBV4-2	TRBJ1-4	CASSPKSGTGDEKLFF
.	TRBV21-1	TRBJ1-5	CASSSWGQGDSNQPQHF
TRBD2	TRBV5-4	TRBJ2-1	CASSARLAEQFF
.	TRBV2	TRBJ1-6	CASSEGTVLSPLHF
.	TRBV15	TRBJ2-7	CATSRESLQTIGPYEQYF
.	TRBV6-5	TRBJ2-7	CASSYSSSSYEQYF
TRBD2	TRBV14	TRBJ2-3	CASSVGLAENTDTQYF
.	TRBV2	TRBJ2-1	CASSPSRSVGVEQFF